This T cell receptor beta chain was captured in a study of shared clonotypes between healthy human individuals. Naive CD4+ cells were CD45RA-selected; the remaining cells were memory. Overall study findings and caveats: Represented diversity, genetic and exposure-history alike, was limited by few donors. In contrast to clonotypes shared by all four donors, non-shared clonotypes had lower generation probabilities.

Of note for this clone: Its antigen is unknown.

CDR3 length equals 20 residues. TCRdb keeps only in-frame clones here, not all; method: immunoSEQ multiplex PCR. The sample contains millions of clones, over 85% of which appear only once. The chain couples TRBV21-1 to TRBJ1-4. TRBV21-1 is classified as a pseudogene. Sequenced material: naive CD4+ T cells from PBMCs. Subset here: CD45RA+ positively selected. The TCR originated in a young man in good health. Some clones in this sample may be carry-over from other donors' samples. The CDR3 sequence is CASSKRDHFRGEGWSEKLFF. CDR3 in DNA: TGTGCCAGCAGCAAAAGGGATCATTTCCGGGGGGAGGGGTGGAGTGAAAAACTGTTTTTT.